Each of the 3 T cell receptor beta chains below was sequenced from the same sample in a study of blood T cell repertoires in COVID-19 (dated by TCRdb to 2018 to 2020). Libraries came from the immunoSEQ multiplex PCR assay. Drawn from immuneACCESS, this table holds only the in-frame rearrangements with V and J called that TCRdb kept. Clones are partly lost; checked studies trace under half to an unresolved V gene and leave the rest unexplained. The sample records around 180,000 clones, about four fifths of which are singletons. About 12% of the sample is held by the ten biggest clonotypes. The sequencing sample was made of PBMCs or T cells enriched from blood (not recorded which). The source of these receptors is a man in his fifties or sixties who had recovered from COVID-19.

V and J are TRBV18 and TRBJ1-2; 7 bases agree with TRBD1. Germline-derived CDR1 and CDR2 are KGHSH and LQKENI. The CDR3 runs 16 residues. V dropped 2 bases and J dropped 0; count of bases not matched to a gene: 6. In DNA, the CDR3 is TGTGCCAGCTCACCATGGGCAGGGGGAGCTAACTATGGCTACACCTTC. Residues: CASSPWAGGANYGYTF.

The chain joins TRBV27 to TRBJ1-1; possibly TRBD1 for D (6 bases). The CDR3 is 14 amino acids. Per the germline V gene, CDR1 is MNHEY and CDR2 is SMNVEV (reference sequence). Trimming shortened V by 7 bases and J by 6 bases, and 18 bases separated the two germline ends. CDR3 sequence: CASIVDSGGAEAFF. In DNA form, the CDR3 reads TGTGCCAGCATCGTGGACAGTGGTGGCGCTGAAGCTTTCTTT.

The genes are TRBV5-1 and TRBJ1-1, with TRBD1 identical over 9 bases. Germline assignment: CDR1 SGHRS and CDR2 YFSETQ. The CDR3 has 15 amino acids. The V segment lost 4 bases and the J segment 6 bases; nucleotides outside the gene matches: 10. The CDR3 reads CASSQETGGWSEAFF. In DNA, the CDR3 is TGCGCCAGCAGCCAGGAGACAGGGGGTTGGTCTGAAGCTTTCTTT.